These 29 T cell receptor beta chains came from one sample sequenced in a study of Graves' ophthalmopathy and Graves' hyperthyroidism. As the template, RNA transcripts were used to amplify TCR beta CDR3 regions. RT-PCR in the first round used HTBI primers; a second-round multiplex PCR followed. TCRdb fed the multiplex PCR reads into MiXCR, producing one record per CDR3 protein. The profile covers approximately 380,000 distinct CDR3 sequences, with 20% to 25% appearing a single time and around 3.1% taken by the ten largest. Input material: peripheral blood. The origin of the receptors is a young woman with stable Graves' hyperthyroidism.

J is TRBJ2-5 and V is TRBV14; TRBD1 agrees at 7 bases. Germline V CDR1 and CDR2: SGHDN, FVKESK. The V segment lost 3 bases and the J segment 2 bases; nucleotides outside the gene matches: 9. The CDR3 contains 16 residues. The CDR3 nucleotides are TGTGCCAGCAGCCATTTGAGGGGGCGAGAACAAGAGACCCAGTACTTC. The encoded protein is CASSHLRGREQETQYF.

This chain uses TRBV6-1 with TRBJ1-2; D is perhaps TRBD1 (6 bases). CDR3 size: 12 residues. The germline V gene has CDR1 MNHNS and CDR2 SASEGT. Here the CDR3 DNA reads TGTGCAGTTGGACAGTCTAACTATGGCTACACCTTC. It translates to CAVGQSNYGYTF.

This clonotype was counted a few times. The chain recombines TRBV11-2 with TRBJ2-4; 8 nucleotides align to TRBD2. Germline-derived CDR1 and CDR2 are SGHAT and FQNNGV. The CDR3 sequence is 20 residues long. V lost 1 base and J lost 0; bases outside the gene matches: 14. DNA of the CDR3: TGTGCCAGCAGCTTAGTTTTACTGGGCGGGAGGTCTATAGCCAAAAACATTCAGTACTTC. Translated: CASSLVLLGGRSIAKNIQYF.

This clonotype was counted at least ten times. The V call is TRBV12-3 or TRBV12-4, the J call TRBJ1-1; D is unclear. V was trimmed by 6 bases and J by 4 bases, leaving 6 bases between them. The CDR3 runs to 11 residues. CDR3 in amino acids: CASRSPTEAFF. The CDR3 coding sequence is TGTGCCAGCAGATCACCCACTGAAGCTTTCTTT.

With respect to this clonotype: Mismatch with germline at one junction end may stem from a read error. V is TRBV4-3 and J is TRBJ2-7; 12 bases match TRBD2. Germline CDR1 reads LGHNA; CDR2 reads YSLEER. This CDR3 is built from 17 residues. The CDR3 DNA reads TGCGCCAGCAGCCAAGACTTAGGACTAGCGGGAATTTACGAGCAGCACTTC. It translates to CASSQDLGLAGIYEQHF.

This clonotype has at least ten counts. The chain links TRBV7-9 to TRBJ2-5; the match to TRBD1 covers 11 bases. V gave up 6 bases and J gave up 4 bases; unmatched junction bases: 1. Per the germline V gene, CDR1 is SEHNR and CDR2 is FQNEAQ (reference sequence). The CDR3 spans 13 residues. The CDR3: CASRGTGGETQYF. The CDR3 DNA reads as TGTGCCAGCAGGGGGACAGGGGGAGAGACCCAGTACTTC.

This clonotype has at least ten counts. The genes are TRBV6-2 or TRBV6-3 and TRBJ2-7, with TRBD2 matching over 8 bases. The V gene end was trimmed by 6 bases and the J gene end by 2 bases; junction bases not matched to a gene: 3. Germline assignment: CDR1 MNHEY and CDR2 SVGEGT. The CDR3 consists of 13 residues. CDR3 sequence: CASRTSVAYEQYF. The DNA for the CDR3 is TGTGCCAGCAGGACTAGCGTCGCCTACGAGCAGTACTTC.

This clonotype came up many times. The rearrangement joins TRBV10-2 to TRBJ2-7; D gene ambiguous. The CDR3 covers 9 residues. Germline CDR1 WSHSY, CDR2 SAAADI. Trimming removed 10 bases from V and 4 bases from J, with 5 bases in between. CDR3 residues: CATRYEQYF. The CDR3 DNA sequence: TGCGCCACACGGTACGAGCAGTACTTC.

There are many counts of this clonotype. This chain joins TRBV18 and TRBJ1-1; D possibly corresponds to TRBD1 (6 bases). The CDR3 spans 13 residues. Germline V gives CDR1 KGHSH, CDR2 LQKENI. V lost 6 bases and J 4 bases, leaving 12 bases between the germline ends. The CDR3 sequence is CASSGGRGTEAFF. The DNA of the CDR3 is TGTGCCAGCTCGGGGGGGCGCGGCACTGAAGCTTTCTTT. The complete variable domain, with remaining parts taken from reference TRBV18 and TRBJ1-1, reads NAGVMQNPRHLVRRRGQEARLRCSPMKGHSHVYWYRQLPEEGLKFMVYLQKENIIDESGMPKERFSAEFPKEGPSILRIQQVVRGDSAAYFCASSGGRGTEAFFGQGTRLTVV.

This sequence joins TRBV19 and TRBJ2-5, with 7 nucleotides matching TRBD1. The germline V gene encodes CDR1 LNHDA and CDR2 SQIVND (reference sequence). V was clipped by 5 bases and J by 3 bases; unmatched bases: 12. The CDR3 has 16 amino acids. As DNA, the CDR3 is TGTGCCAGTAGTGCCACAGGGGCCTCCCGGGAAGAGACCCAGTACTTC. This encodes CASSATGASREETQYF.

There are many counts of this clonotype. The chain combines TRBV11-2 with TRBJ2-2, with TRBD1 matching 7 bases. The CDR3 has 15 residues. Trimming took 7 bases from V and 5 from J; bases not matched to a gene: 10. Looked up from germline, CDR1 is SGHAT and CDR2 is FQNNGV. The chain's CDR3 is CASTPRTGGTGELFF. In DNA, the CDR3 is TGTGCCAGCACGCCGAGGACAGGCGGAACCGGGGAGCTGTTTTTT.

This clonotype was counted at least ten times. V and J are TRBV15 and TRBJ2-7, with D unresolved. CDR1 LNHNV and CDR2 YYDKDF come from the germline V gene (reference sequence). V was pared by 5 bases and J by 6 bases, with 14 bases between. The CDR3 covers 13 residues. The DNA for the CDR3 is TGTGCCACCAGCCCTCGAAAAGGGTTCGAGCAGTACTTC. It is translated as CATSPRKGFEQYF.

This clonotype was observed many times. V usage is TRBV19 and J usage is TRBJ2-7, with D perhaps TRBD2 (6 bases). The CDR3 contains 14 residues. CDR1 LNHDA and CDR2 SQIVND come from the germline V gene (reference sequence). Deletions cut 6 bases from V and 3 bases from J, with 15 bases between. CDR3: CASSGTAGNYEQYF. The CDR3 DNA reads TGTGCCAGTAGCGGGACTGCGGGAAACTACGAGCAGTACTTC.

This clonotype was recorded at least ten times. The CDR3 protein is CASSGINRDSLVPGANVLTF. In DNA form, the CDR3 reads TGTGCCAGCAGTGGAATCAATCGGGACAGCCTTGTTCCCGGGGCCAACGTCCTGACTTTC. The genes are TRBV2 and TRBJ2-6, with 7 nucleotides matching TRBD1. CDR1 and CDR2 from the germline V gene are SNHLY and FYNNEI. Losses at the gene ends were 4 bases for V and 4 bases for J; bases not matched to a gene: 19. CDR3 size: 20 residues.

There are many counts of this clonotype. The CDR3 loop reads CASSSHGEQYF. The CDR3 nucleotides are TGTGCCAGCAGTTCCCATGGTGAGCAGTACTTC. The J gene is TRBJ2-7, the V gene TRBV28, with D uncertain. V was trimmed by 4 bases and J by 7 bases, leaving 8 bases between them. The germline V gene has CDR1 MDHEN and CDR2 SYDVKM. The CDR3 runs to 11 residues. The full variable domain, completed using reference TRBV28 and TRBJ2-7, is DVKVTQSSRYLVKRTGEKVFLECVQDMDHENMFWYRQDPGLGLRLIYFSYDVKMKEKGDIPEGYSVSREKKERFSLILESASTNQTSMYLCASSSHGEQYFGPGTRLTVT.

The J gene is TRBJ1-1, the V gene TRBV11-3, with TRBD1 identical over 7 bases. The CDR3 runs to 14 residues. With V trimmed by 6 bases and J by 1 base, 5 bases remained unmatched. The germline CDR1 and CDR2 sequences are SGHNT and YENEEA. The CDR3, as DNA: TGTGCCAGCAGAAGAAGGGGGCGGAACACTGAAGCTTTCTTT. Amino acids: CASRRRGRNTEAFF.

This clonotype has a count of ten or more. The chain uses TRBV27 and TRBJ2-7; 9 bases align to TRBD1. The CDR3 loop spans 14 amino acids. Trimming took 4 bases from V and 3 from J; bases not matched to a gene: 4. In germline, CDR1 is MNHEY, CDR2 SMNVEV (reference sequence). Written as DNA, the CDR3 is TGTGCCAGCAGTTCGGACAGGGGCGACTACGAGCAGTACTTC. Translating gives CASSSDRGDYEQYF.

This clonotype has a count of ten or more. The V call is TRBV12-3 or TRBV12-4, the J call TRBJ2-2; no firm D call. V shed 6 bases and J shed 2 bases, with 16 bases lying between them. The CDR3 contains 16 residues. CDR3 nucleotide sequence: TGTGCCAGCAGCTTAAGAAGGCAGCATAACACCGGGGAGCTGTTTTTT. Protein product: CASSLRRQHNTGELFF.

This clonotype occurred many times. The chain uses TRBV20-1 and TRBJ1-2; D gene uncertain. Deletions cut 5 bases from V and 5 bases from J, with 12 bases between. Germline values: CDR1 DFQATT, CDR2 SNEGSKA (reference sequence). The CDR3 totals 12 residues. The CDR3 region has the DNA TGCAGTGCTTGGTTGGGTACTTATGGCTACACCTTC. It translates to CSAWLGTYGYTF.

This clonotype was seen ten or more times. The chain uses TRBV7-3 and TRBJ2-4; D assignment may be TRBD1 or TRBD2 (5 bases each). Germline V lookup: CDR1 SGHTA, CDR2 FQGTGA. V lost 6 bases and J lost 0, with 9 bases in between. There are 14 residues in the CDR3. CDR3 DNA sequence: TGTGCCAGCAGTTCGGGGCTAGCCAAAAACATTCAGTACTTC. This translates into CASSSGLAKNIQYF.

Notes on this clonotype: A much larger clone sits a single nucleotide away, making a read error possible. J is TRBJ2-5 and V is TRBV7-2; D unclear. This CDR3 comprises 14 residues. Germline CDR1 SGHTA, CDR2 FQGNSA. Trimming pared 5 bases from V and 5 bases from J, leaving 15 bases between. The CDR3: CASSARPFGETQYF. The CDR3 region has the DNA TGTGCCAGCAGCGCCCGGCCATTCGGGGAGACCCAGTACTTC.

The J gene is TRBJ1-5, the V gene TRBV27; TRBD1 matches 8 bases. The V gene's germline CDR1 is MNHEY and CDR2 SMNVEV (reference sequence). J was trimmed by 2 bases and V by 2 bases; bases with no gene match: 5. This CDR3 contains 16 residues. As DNA, the CDR3 is TGTGCCAGCAGTTTAACAGGGGGATACGGCAATCAGCCCCAGCATTTT. It codes for CASSLTGGYGNQPQHF.

This clonotype was observed a single time. This chain links TRBV29-1 with TRBJ2-7; the match to TRBD1 covers 10 bases. This CDR3 comprises 15 residues. V was pared by 6 bases and J by 4 bases, with 12 bases of the junction left unmatched. CDR1 SQVTM and CDR2 ANQGSEA come from the germline V gene. The CDR3 sequence is CSVVNLSGQGYEQYF. CDR3 bases: TGCAGCGTGGTAAATCTGTCGGGACAGGGGTACGAGCAGTACTTC.

The V gene is TRBV6-5, the J gene TRBJ1-2; TRBD1 might be the D (5 bases). Trimming pared 2 bases from V and 4 bases from J, leaving 8 bases between. The CDR3 is 13 amino acids. Germline CDR1 is MNHEY and CDR2 is SVGAGI. CDR3 protein: CASSYGAGYGYTF. The CDR3 bases are TGTGCCAGCAGTTACGGGGCTGGCTATGGCTACACCTTC.

This clonotype was recorded at least ten times. V usage is TRBV24-1 and J usage is TRBJ2-2; the match to TRBD2 covers 10 bases. V lost 8 bases, J lost 6 bases, and 8 bases stayed unmatched. Germline V gene sequence: CDR1 KGHDR, CDR2 SFDVKD. The CDR3 contains 15 residues. CDR3 DNA: TGTGCCACCACCGCTCGGACTAGCGGACCCGGGGAGCTGTTTTTT. Translated, it gives CATTARTSGPGELFF.

This chain joins TRBV6-1 and TRBJ1-1; perhaps TRBD1 as D (5 bases). CDR1 and CDR2 from the germline V gene are MNHNS and SASEGT. The CDR3 sequence is 13 residues long. Trimming stripped 5 bases from V and 7 bases from J, with 14 bases between. CDR3 nucleotide sequence: TGTGCCAGCAGTACCCAGGGACTTGGTGAAGCTTTCTTT. This codes for CASSTQGLGEAFF.

In its sample, this clonotype was seen many times. This chain uses TRBV24-1 with TRBJ2-5; TRBD2 matches at 12 bases. This CDR3 has 15 residues. Trimming removed 5 bases from V and 4 bases from J; junction bases left unmatched: 4. CDR1 and CDR2 (germline): KGHDR, SFDVKD. The CDR3 DNA is TGTGCCACCAGTGCTAGCGGGAGGGCCGTAGAGACCCAGTACTTC. Translated: CATSASGRAVETQYF.

This clonotype was detected ten times or more. The chain carries TRBV20-1 and TRBJ2-5; unclear D gene. In germline, CDR1 is DFQATT, CDR2 SNEGSKA (reference sequence). The CDR3 has 13 amino acids. The V and J ends lost 0 bases and 4 bases respectively, with 9 bases between them. CDR3 loop: CSAREAGGETQYF. CDR3 coding DNA: TGCAGTGCTAGAGAGGCCGGTGGAGAGACCCAGTACTTC.

This clonotype has ten or more counts. J is TRBJ2-3 and V is TRBV7-2; maybe TRBD2 (5 bases). This CDR3 has 16 residues. In germline, CDR1 is SGHTA, CDR2 FQGNSA. The V gene lost 0 bases and the J gene lost 5 bases, with 15 bases spanning the gap. CDR3 protein: CASSLALGGPGDTQYF. Here the CDR3 DNA reads TGTGCCAGCAGCTTAGCGTTGGGCGGGCCGGGAGATACGCAGTATTTT.